Sequencing of this T cell receptor beta chain was carried out in a study of tumor-infiltrating lymphocytes in localized non-small cell lung cancer. About the study: Some samples were collected after neoadjuvant chemotherapy; smokers, never-smokers and several histologies were included. Resected tumor was paired with non-adjacent uninvolved lung from the same patient.

TCRdb's copy holds only in-frame clones and misses some; the assay was immunoSEQ multiplex PCR. Of about 16,000 clones in the sample, 69% are singletons; the top ten hold 5.5% to 7.5%. General study points: Different pieces of the same tissue went to different assays, confounding technical variation with intratumor heterogeneity.

This clone was detected a few times. Antigen specificity is unknown. CDR1 and CDR2 from the germline V gene are SQVTM and ANQGSEA. V shed 6 bases, J shed 4 bases, and the junction held 4 bases outside the gene matches. The length of the CDR3 is 12 residues. Sequencing was performed on lung tumor tissue. This sequence originates from a human donor with non-small cell lung cancer. The rearrangement joins TRBV29-1 to TRBJ1-1; 8 bases agree with TRBD1. The CDR3 DNA follows: TGCAGCGTGGAAACAGGGGGCACTGAAGCTTTCTTT. Protein product: CSVETGGTEAFF.